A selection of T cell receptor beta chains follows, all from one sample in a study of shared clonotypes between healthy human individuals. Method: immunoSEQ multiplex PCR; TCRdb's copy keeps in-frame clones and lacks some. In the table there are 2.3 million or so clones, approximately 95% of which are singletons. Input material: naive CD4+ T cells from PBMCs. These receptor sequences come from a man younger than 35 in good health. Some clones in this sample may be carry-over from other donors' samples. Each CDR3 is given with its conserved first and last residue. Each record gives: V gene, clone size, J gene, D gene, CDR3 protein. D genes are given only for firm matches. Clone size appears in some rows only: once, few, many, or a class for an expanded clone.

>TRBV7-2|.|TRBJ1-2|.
CASSLTVRDHYGYTF
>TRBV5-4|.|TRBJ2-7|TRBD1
CASSLVGTGSYEQYF
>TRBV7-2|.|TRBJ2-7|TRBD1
CASSPRTGFTSYEQYF
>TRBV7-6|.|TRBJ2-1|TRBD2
CASSLPLAGVIDEQFF
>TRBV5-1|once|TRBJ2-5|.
CASSPSGGPLETQYF
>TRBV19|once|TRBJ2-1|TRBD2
CASSTRREGQREQFF
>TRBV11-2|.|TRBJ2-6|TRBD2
CASSVTSGKSSGANVLTF
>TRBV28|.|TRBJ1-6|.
CASNPRGLGRSPLHF
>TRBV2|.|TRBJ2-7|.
CASHLGASYEQYF
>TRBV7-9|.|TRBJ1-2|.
CASSSTRTATYGYTF
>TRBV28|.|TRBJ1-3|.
CASSLPRRGGNTIYF
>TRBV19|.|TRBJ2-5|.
CASMVSGAETQYF
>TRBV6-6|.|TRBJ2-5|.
CASSYGQGRQTQYF
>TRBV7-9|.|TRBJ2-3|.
CASSLRGQGSPDTQYF
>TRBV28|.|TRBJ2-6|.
CASKWLGANVLTF
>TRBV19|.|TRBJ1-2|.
CASSIRQPLGGYTF
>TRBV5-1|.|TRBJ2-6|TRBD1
CASSSGQERANVLTF
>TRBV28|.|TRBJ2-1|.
CASSFSSLAEQFF
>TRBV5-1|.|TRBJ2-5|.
CASSLIVFTQETQYF
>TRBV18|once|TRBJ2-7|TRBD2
CASSPQTSGASYEQYF
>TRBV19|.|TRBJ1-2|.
CASRLGRGGNYGYTF
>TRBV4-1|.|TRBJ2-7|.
CASTRTVPAYEQYF
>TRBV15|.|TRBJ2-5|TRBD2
CATSRAGRGRMAQYF
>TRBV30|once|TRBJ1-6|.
CAWSSKGLSPLHF
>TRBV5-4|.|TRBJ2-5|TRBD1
CASSPRTGVYQETQYF
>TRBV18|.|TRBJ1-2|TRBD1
CASSPYNGDRDYGYTF
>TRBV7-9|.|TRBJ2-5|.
CASSLRDSLETQYF
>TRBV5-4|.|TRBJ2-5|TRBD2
CASSLRTSGRQETQYF
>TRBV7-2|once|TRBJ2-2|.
CASSLSYSRWAGELFF